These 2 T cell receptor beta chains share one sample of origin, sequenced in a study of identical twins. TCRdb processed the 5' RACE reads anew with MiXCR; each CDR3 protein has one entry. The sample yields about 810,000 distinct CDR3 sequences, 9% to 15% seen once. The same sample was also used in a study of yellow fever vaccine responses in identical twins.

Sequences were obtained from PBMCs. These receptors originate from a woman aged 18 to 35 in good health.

In nucleotides, the CDR3 is TGTGCCAGCAGCCCTAGGACTAGCGGGAGCCATGAGCAGTTCTTC. Amino acid sequence: CASSPRTSGSHEQFF. This rearrangement joins TRBV7-2 to TRBJ2-1; 13 nucleotides align to TRBD2. Unmatched junction bases numbered 6, after V lost 5 bases and J lost 8 bases. CDR3 length equals 15 residues. CDR1 SGHTA and CDR2 FQGNSA come from the germline V gene.

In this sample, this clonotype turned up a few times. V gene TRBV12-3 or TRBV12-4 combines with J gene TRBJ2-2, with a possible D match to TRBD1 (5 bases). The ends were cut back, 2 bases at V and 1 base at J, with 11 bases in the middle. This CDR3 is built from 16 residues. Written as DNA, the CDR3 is TGTGCCAGCAGTTTAATAGCAGGGCAGAACACCGGGGAGCTGTTTTTT. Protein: CASSLIAGQNTGELFF.